This T cell receptor beta chain came from a study of T cells after yellow fever vaccination (dated 2019 in TCRdb). Looking at the study overall: The SMART-Seq v4 Ultra Low Input RNA kit was used to prepare libraries from fractions with low cell numbers. Bulk TCR alpha and beta repertoires were sequenced longitudinally to track T-cell clones before and after primary and booster YFV17D yellow fever vaccination. Two healthy male donors, one aged 18 to 30 and one aged 30 to 40 years, were included in the cohort. Bulk PBMC replicates and cell subsets were isolated from blood drawn at multiple timepoints before and after both primary and secondary immunization. The full study reports these points: Computational filtering was needed because FACS-sorted repertoires could contain abundant contaminating clonotypes from the bulk population. Most clones expanded after primary vaccination were re-detected after the booster (around 96% of CD4 and around 88% of CD8), suggesting broad memory maintenance. The study included only a couple of donors, which limits how far the findings can be generalized. A small share of clonotypes occurred in both CD4 and CD8 compartments, likely arising from convergent recombination. Compared with the primary T-cell response, the secondary T-cell response was weaker but faster, peaking on day 5 rather than day 15.

The treatment or condition label for this specimen denotes: live attenuated yellow fever vaccine strain. At every blood-draw timepoint, two biological replicates of bulk PBMCs were collected. PBMCs were isolated from peripheral blood using a standard Ficoll-Paque protocol. TriZol was used to extract RNA from bulk PBMCs, from CD4 and CD8 fractions, and from dextramer-positive and dextramer-negative fractions. There are a few counts of this clonotype. No cognate antigen has been identified for it. Base qualities are not at hand, and no much larger clone is one base apart. There are 15 amino acids in the CDR3, from cysteine to phenylalanine inclusive. Just CDR3 DNA is preserved here, 45 bases in frame from base 1. CDR1 and CDR2 are read off the germline V gene (reference sequence) as DFQATT and SNEGSKA. The trim is 6 bases for V and 1 base for J, with a gap of 17 bases between the germline ends. TCR cDNA was synthesized by 5'RACE template switching, which introduced a universal primer site and unique molecular identifiers. Priming for cDNA synthesis came from both the TCR alpha and TCR beta constant segments. Library amplification used two PCR steps, and the second PCR step added sample barcodes and sequencing adapters. Libraries were sequenced on Illumina HiSeq 2500 (2x100 bp) or NovaSeq (2x150 bp). In the source study's methods: Demultiplexing of reads and collapsing into UMI consensus sequences were performed with MIGEC, and V(D)J alignment was carried out with MiXCR. Vaccine-responding clonotypes were identified with edgeR using replicate PBMC samples, with FDR below 0.01 and a log2 fold change above 5 up to day 15 being required. Bulk clonotypes were assigned CD4 or CD8 identity according to which sequenced CD4 or CD8 repertoire held them at higher abundance. TCRdb cleaned the public reads at Q25 with fastp, built clones with MiXCR and kept in-frame beta chains. Entries are consolidated by CDR3 protein sequence, retaining the most common genes and DNA. TCRdb's processing, not the authors' own work, is the source of the V and J calls. Across this sample there are about 510,000 distinct CDR3 sequences, with around a fifth seen only once. The ten top clones hold less than 20% of the sample.

This receptor was taken from a man younger than 35 who received the YFV17D yellow fever vaccine. The source was PBMCs, collected less than 25 days after the first yellow fever vaccination. Recombination connected TRBV20-1 to TRBJ2-3; a tentative D call is TRBD2 (5 bases match). The CDR3 here reads CSAARASSGTDTQYF. The bases are TGCAGTGCGGCGAGGGCGAGTAGCGGCACAGATACGCAGTATTTT.